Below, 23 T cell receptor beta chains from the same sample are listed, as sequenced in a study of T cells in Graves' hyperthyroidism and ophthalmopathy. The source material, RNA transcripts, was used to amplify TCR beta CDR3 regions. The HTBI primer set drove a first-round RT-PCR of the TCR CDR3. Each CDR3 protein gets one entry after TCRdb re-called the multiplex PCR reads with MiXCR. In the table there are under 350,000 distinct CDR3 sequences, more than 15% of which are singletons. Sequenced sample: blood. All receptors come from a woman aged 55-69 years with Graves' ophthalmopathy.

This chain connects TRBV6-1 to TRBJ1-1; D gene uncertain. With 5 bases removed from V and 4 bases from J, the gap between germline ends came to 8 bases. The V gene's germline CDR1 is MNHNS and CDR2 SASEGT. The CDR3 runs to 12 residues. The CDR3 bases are TGTGCCAGCAGTTATTTAGGCACTGAAGCTTTCTTT. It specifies CASSYLGTEAFF.

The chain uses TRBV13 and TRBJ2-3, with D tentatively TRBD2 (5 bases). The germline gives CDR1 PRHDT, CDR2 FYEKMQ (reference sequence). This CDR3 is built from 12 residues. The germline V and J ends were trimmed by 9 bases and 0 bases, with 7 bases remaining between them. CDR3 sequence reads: CARRGSTDTQYF. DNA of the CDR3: TGTGCCAGGCGCGGGAGCACAGATACGCAGTATTTT.

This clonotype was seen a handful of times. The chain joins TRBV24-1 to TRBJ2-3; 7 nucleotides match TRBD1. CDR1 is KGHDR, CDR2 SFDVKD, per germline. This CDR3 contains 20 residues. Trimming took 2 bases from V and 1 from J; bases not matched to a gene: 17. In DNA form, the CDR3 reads TGTGCCACCAGTGATTCTAACCCGTCCTTAGGAACAGGGGGCACAGATACGCAGTATTTT. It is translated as CATSDSNPSLGTGGTDTQYF.

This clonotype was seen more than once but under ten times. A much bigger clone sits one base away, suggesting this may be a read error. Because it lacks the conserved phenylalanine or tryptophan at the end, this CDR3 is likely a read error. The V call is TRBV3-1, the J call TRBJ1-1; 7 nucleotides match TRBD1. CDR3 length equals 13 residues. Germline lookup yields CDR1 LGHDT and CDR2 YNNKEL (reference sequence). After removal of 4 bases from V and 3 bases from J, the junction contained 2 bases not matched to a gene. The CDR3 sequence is CASSPRGDTEAFL. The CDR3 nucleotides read TGTGCCAGCAGCCCCAGGGGGGACACTGAAGCTTTCCTT.

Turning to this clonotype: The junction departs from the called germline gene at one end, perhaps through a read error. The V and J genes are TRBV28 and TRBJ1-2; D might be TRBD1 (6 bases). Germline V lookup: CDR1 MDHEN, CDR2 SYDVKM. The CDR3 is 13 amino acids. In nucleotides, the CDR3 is TGTGCCAGCAGCCCCGGACAGACCTATGGCCACACCTTC. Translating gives CASSPGQTYGHTF.

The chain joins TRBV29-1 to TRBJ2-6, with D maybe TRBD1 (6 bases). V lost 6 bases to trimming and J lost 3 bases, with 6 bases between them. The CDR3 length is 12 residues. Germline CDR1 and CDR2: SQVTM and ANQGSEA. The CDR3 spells CSVRGGANVLTF. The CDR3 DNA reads TGCAGCGTCAGGGGTGGGGCCAACGTCCTGACTTTC.

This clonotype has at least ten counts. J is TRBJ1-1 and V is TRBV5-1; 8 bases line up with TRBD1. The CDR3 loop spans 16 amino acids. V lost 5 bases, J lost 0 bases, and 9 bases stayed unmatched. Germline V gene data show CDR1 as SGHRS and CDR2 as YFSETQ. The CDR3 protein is CASSRDRGGMNTEAFF. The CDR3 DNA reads TGCGCCAGCAGTAGAGACAGGGGAGGGATGAACACTGAAGCTTTCTTT.

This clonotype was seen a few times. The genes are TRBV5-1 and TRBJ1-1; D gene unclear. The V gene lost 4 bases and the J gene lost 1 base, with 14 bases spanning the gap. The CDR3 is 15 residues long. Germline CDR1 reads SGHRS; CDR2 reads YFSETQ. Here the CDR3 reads CASSPTLGRNTEAFF. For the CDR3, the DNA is TGCGCCAGCAGCCCGACCCTCGGGAGGAACACTGAAGCTTTCTTT.

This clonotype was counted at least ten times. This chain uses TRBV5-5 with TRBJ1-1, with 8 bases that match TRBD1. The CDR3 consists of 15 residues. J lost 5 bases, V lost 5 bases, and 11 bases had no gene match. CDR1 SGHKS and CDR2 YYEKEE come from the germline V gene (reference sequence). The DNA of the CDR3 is TGTGCCAGCAGATATTCTGGACAGGGCGGGACTGAAGCTTTCTTT. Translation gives CASRYSGQGGTEAFF.

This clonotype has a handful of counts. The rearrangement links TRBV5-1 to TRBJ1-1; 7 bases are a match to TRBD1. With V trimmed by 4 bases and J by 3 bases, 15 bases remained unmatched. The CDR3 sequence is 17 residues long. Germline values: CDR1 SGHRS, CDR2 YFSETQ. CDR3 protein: CASSGEGGQVVHTEAFF. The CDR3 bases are TGCGCCAGCAGCGGGGAAGGGGGCCAGGTTGTGCACACTGAAGCTTTCTTT.

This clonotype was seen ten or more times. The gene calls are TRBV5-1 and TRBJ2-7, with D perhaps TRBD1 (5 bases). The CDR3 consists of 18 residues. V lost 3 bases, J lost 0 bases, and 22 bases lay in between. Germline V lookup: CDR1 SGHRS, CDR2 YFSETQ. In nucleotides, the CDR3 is TGCGCCAGCAGCTCCCCCGACTTGGTAAGGGGCTTCTCCTACGAGCAGTACTTC. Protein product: CASSSPDLVRGFSYEQYF.

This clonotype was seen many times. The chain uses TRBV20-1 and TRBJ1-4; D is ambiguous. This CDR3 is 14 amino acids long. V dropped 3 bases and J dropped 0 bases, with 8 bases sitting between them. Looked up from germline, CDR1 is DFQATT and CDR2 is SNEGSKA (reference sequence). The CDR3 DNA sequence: TGCAGTGCTAGGCTTGGTGCAACTAATGAAAAACTGTTTTTT. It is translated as CSARLGATNEKLFF.

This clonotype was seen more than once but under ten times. Here the CDR3 DNA reads TGCGCCAGCAGTGAGTCGAGCGAGATGTACGACGAGCAGTACTTC. Translating gives CASSESSEMYDEQYF. The V and J genes are TRBV10-2 and TRBJ2-7; D remains ambiguous. The germline V and J ends were trimmed by 0 bases and 5 bases, with 14 bases remaining between them. This CDR3 is 15 amino acids long. The germline V gene has CDR1 WSHSY and CDR2 SAAADI.

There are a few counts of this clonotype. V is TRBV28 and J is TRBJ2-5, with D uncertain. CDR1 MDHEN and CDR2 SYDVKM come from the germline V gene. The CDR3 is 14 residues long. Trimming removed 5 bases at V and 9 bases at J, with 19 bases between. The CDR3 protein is CASSPYNPQGPQYF. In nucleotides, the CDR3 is TGTGCCAGCAGTCCATATAACCCCCAAGGACCCCAGTACTTC.

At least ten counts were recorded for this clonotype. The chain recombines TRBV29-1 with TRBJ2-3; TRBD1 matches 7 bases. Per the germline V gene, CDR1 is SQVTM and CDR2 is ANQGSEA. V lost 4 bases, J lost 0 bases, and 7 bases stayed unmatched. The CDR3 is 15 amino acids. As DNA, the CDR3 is TGCAGCGTTGGATACAGGGGCGTTAGCACAGATACGCAGTATTTT. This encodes CSVGYRGVSTDTQYF.

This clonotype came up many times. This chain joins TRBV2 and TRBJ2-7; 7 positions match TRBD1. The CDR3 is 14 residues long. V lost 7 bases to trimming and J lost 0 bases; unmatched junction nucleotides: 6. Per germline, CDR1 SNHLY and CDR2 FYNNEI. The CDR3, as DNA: TGTGCCAGCACCACACAGGGGAGCTCCTACGAGCAGTACTTC. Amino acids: CASTTQGSSYEQYF.

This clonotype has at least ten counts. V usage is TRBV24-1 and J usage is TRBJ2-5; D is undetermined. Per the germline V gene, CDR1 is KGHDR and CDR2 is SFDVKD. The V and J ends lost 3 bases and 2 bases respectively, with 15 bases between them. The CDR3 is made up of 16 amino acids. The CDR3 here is CATSDAQMPPQETQYF. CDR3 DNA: TGTGCCACCAGTGATGCTCAGATGCCCCCTCAAGAGACCCAGTACTTC.

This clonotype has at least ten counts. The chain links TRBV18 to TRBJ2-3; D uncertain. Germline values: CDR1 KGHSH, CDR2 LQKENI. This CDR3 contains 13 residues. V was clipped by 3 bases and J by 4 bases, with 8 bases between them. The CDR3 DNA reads TGTGCCAGCTCACCCCAGCAGCCAGATACGCAGTATTTT. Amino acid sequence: CASSPQQPDTQYF.

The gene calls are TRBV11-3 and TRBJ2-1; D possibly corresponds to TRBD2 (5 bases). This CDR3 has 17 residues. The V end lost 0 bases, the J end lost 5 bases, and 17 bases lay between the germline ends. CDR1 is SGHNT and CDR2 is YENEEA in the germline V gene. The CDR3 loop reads CASSLDSRLARDNEQFF. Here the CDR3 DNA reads TGTGCCAGCAGCTTAGATAGTCGTCTAGCCCGTGACAATGAGCAGTTCTTC.

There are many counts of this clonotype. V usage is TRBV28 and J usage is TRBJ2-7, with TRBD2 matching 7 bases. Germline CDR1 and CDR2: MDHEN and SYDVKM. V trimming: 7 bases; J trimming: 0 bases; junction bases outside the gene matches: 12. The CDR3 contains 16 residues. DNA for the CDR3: TGTGCCAGCATCTCCGGTTGGGGGGAGGGCTCCTACGAGCAGTACTTC. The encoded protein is CASISGWGEGSYEQYF. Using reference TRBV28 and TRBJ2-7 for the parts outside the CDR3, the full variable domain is DVKVTQSSRYLVKRTGEKVFLECVQDMDHENMFWYRQDPGLGLRLIYFSYDVKMKEKGDIPEGYSVSREKKERFSLILESASTNQTSMYLCASISGWGEGSYEQYFGPGTRLTVT.

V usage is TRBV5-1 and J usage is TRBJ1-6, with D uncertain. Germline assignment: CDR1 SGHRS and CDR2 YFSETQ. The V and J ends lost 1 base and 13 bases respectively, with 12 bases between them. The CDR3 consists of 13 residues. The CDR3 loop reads CASSLSDGLPLHF. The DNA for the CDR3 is TGCGCCAGCAGCTTGTCGGACGGCCTTCCCCTCCACTTT.

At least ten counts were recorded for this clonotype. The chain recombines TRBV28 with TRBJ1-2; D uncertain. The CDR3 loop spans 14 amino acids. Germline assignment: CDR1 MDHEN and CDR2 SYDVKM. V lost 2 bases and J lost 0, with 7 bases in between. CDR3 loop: CASSLAGPNYGYTF. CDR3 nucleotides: TGTGCCAGCAGTTTAGCAGGCCCTAACTATGGCTACACCTTC.

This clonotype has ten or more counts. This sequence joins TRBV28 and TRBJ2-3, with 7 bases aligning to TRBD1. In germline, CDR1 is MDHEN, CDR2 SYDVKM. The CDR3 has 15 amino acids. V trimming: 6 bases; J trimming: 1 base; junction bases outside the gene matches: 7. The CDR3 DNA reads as TGTGCCAGCAGAAGCTTCACAGGGGGCACAGATACGCAGTATTTT. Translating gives CASRSFTGGTDTQYF.